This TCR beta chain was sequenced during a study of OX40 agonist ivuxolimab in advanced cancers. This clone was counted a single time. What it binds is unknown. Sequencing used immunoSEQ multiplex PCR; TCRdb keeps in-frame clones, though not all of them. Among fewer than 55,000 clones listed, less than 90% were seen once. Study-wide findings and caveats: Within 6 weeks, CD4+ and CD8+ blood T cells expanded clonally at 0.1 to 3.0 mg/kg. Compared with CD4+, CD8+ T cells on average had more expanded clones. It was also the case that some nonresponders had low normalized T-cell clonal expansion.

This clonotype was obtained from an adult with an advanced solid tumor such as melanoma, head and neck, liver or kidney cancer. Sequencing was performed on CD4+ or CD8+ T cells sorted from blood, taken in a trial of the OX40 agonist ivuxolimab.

CDR3 loop: CASSLVVGTTSEQYF. The CDR3 DNA reads TGTGCCAGCAGCTTAGTAGTGGGGACTACGAGCGAGCAGTACTTC. The rearrangement uses TRBV7-2 and TRBJ2-7; 7 bases line up with TRBD2. CDR1 and CDR2 (germline): SGHTA, FQGNSA. The CDR3 runs to 15 residues. The V gene end was trimmed by 1 base and the J gene end by 6 bases; junction bases not matched to a gene: 9.